The source of this T cell receptor (beta chain) is a study of CD8+CD57+ T cells in acquired aplastic anemia. Across the study: CD4+ and CD8+ cells, once sorted, gave DNA averaging around 3.4 ug.

Genomic DNA, serving as template, underwent TCR beta VDJ and CDR3 profiling. TCRdb called the reads again in MiXCR, with one record for every CDR3 protein. The table lists approximately 160,000 distinct CDR3 sequences, roughly 48% of them singletons. Per the germline V gene, CDR1 is SNHLY and CDR2 is FYNNEI. V lost 4 bases to trimming and J lost 1 base, with 8 bases between them. The CDR3 is 14 amino acids. The source material was sorted CD4+, CD8+, or CD8+CD57+ T cells (not recorded which) from PBMCs. The gene calls are TRBV2 and TRBJ2-1, with D uncertain. This TCR was recovered from a human donor in good health. CDR3 region: CASSGLRSYNEQFF. The CDR3 DNA reads as TGTGCCAGCAGTGGCCTCCGGTCCTACAATGAGCAGTTCTTC.